Listed below are T cell receptor beta chains from one sample, sequenced in a study of T cell clones after liver transplantation. Using immunoSEQ multiplex PCR, the repertoire was profiled, and TCRdb retains in-frame clones only, with some absent. The table has 65,000 to 80,000 clones, 80% seen once. The specimen comprised CD4+ T cells from blood, sampled before liver transplant. The receptors were gathered from a human donor who received a liver transplant. Both conserved end residues are part of each CDR3. D genes are given only for firm matches.

TRBV29-1	TRBJ2-7	-	CSVLPTGFYEQYF	TGCAGCGTGTTACCGACAGGATTCTACGAGCAGTACTTC
TRBV30	TRBJ2-5	-	CAWSKGLQETQYF	TGTGCCTGGTCCAAAGGCCTCCAAGAGACCCAGTACTTC
TRBV7-8	TRBJ1-5	TRBD1	CASSLGWGQGGNQPQHF	TGTGCCAGCAGCTTAGGCTGGGGACAGGGAGGCAATCAGCCCCAGCATTTT
TRBV7-9	TRBJ2-3	-	CAGSLTAQDTQYF	TGTGCCGGATCGTTAACTGCACAAGATACGCAGTATTTT
TRBV7-9	TRBJ2-5	-	CASSLVGGKETQYF	TGTGCCAGCAGCTTAGTCGGGGGTAAAGAGACCCAGTACTTC
TRBV29-1	TRBJ2-1	TRBD2	CSVEDGSGSAYNEQFF	TGCAGCGTTGAAGATGGAAGCGGGAGCGCTTACAATGAGCAGTTCTTC
TRBV5-4	TRBJ2-5	-	CASSLGLGETQYF	TGTGCCAGCAGCTTGGGGCTCGGAGAGACCCAGTACTTC
TRBV19	TRBJ1-2	TRBD1	CASSLRQGVGGYTF	TGTGCCAGTAGCCTGAGACAGGGTGTAGGTGGCTACACCTTC
TRBV6-5	TRBJ2-2	TRBD1	CASSPGGSPGELFF	TGTGCCAGCAGTCCAGGGGGTTCCCCCGGGGAGCTGTTTTTT
TRBV28	TRBJ2-5	-	CASRGFSQETQYF	TGTGCCAGCAGGGGGTTTTCGCAAGAGACCCAGTACTTC
TRBV28	TRBJ2-2	-	CASRGNAGELFF	TGTGCCAGCAGGGGGAACGCCGGGGAGCTGTTTTTT
TRBV6-5	TRBJ1-1	-	CASIDGGSNTEAFF	TGTGCCAGCATAGATGGGGGGTCGAACACTGAAGCTTTCTTT
TRBV27	TRBJ2-3	TRBD2	CASSFRTSGRISSTDTQYF	TGTGCCAGCAGTTTCCGGACTAGCGGGAGGATATCTAGCACAGATACGCAGTATTTT
TRBV10-1	TRBJ1-1	-	CASRQGLNTEAFF	TGCGCCAGCAGGCAGGGGCTTAACACTGAAGCTTTCTTT
TRBV7-2	TRBJ1-5	-	CASSPDSNQPQHF	TGTGCCAGCAGCCCCGACAGTAATCAGCCCCAGCATTTT
TRBV7-3	TRBJ2-2	-	CASSSYTGELFF	TGTGCCAGCAGTTCTTACACCGGGGAGCTGTTTTTT
TRBV16	TRBJ2-5	-	CASSFNGGETQYF	TGTGCCAGCAGCTTCAATGGGGGCGAGACCCAGTACTTC
TRBV28	TRBJ2-7	-	CASSHTSSEQYF	TGTGCCAGCAGTCATACCAGCAGCGAGCAGTACTTC
TRBV2	TRBJ2-2	TRBD2	CASSETPSSGSPGELFF	TGTGCCAGCAGTGAAACACCTTCTAGCGGGAGCCCCGGGGAGCTGTTTTTT
TRBV6-6	TRBJ2-7	-	CASSPGDREQYF	TGTGCCAGCAGTCCCGGGGATCGCGAGCAGTACTTC
TRBV6-1	TRBJ2-7	TRBD2	CASSSLAGLSYEQYF	TGTGCCAGCAGCTCCCTAGCGGGCCTCTCCTACGAGCAGTACTTC
TRBV7-2	TRBJ2-2	-	CASQMGGAGELFF	TGTGCCTCCCAAATGGGAGGAGCCGGGGAGCTGTTTTTT